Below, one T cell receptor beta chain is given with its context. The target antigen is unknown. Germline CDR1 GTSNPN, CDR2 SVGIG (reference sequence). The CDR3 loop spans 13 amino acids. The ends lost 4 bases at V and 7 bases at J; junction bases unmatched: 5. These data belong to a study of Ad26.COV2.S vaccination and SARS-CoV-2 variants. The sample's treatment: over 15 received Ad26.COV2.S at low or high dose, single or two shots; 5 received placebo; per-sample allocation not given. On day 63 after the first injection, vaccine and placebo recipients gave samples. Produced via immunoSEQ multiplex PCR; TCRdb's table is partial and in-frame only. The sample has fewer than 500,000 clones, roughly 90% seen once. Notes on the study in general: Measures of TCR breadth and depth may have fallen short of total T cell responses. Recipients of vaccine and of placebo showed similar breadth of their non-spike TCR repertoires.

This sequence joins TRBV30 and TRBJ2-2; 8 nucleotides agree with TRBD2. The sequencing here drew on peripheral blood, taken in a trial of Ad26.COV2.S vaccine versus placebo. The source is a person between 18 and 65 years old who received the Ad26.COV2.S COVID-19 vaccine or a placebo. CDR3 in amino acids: CAWTGTRFGELFF. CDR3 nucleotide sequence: TGTGCCTGGACCGGGACTAGATTCGGGGAGCTGTTTTTT.